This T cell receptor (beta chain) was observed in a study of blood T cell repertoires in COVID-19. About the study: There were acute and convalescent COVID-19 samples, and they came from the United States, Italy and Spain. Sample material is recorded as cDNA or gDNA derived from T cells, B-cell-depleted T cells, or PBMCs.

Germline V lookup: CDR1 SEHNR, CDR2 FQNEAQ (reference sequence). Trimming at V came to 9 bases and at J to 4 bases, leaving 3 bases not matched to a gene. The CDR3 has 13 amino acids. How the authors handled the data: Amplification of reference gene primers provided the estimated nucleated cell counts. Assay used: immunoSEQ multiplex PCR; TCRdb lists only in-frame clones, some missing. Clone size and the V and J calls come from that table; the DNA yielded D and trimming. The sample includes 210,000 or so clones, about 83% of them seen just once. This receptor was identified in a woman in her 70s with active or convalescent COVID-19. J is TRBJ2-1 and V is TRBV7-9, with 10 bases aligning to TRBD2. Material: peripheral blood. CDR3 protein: CASLTSGYNEQFF. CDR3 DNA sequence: TGTGCCAGTTTGACTAGCGGGTACAATGAGCAGTTCTTC.